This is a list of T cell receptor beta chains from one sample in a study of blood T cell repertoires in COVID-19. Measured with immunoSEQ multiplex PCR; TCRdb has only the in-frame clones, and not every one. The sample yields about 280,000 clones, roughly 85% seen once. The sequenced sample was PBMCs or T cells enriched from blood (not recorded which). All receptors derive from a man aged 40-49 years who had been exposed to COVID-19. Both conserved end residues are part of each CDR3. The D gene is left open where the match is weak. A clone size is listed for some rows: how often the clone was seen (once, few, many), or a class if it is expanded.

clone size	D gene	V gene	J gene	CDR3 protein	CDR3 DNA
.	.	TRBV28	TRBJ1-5	CASPDSNQPQHF	TGTGCCAGTCCGGACAGTAATCAGCCCCAGCATTTT
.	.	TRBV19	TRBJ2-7	CASSYGAGRGEQYF	TGTGCCAGTAGTTACGGGGCCGGACGGGGGGAGCAGTACTTC
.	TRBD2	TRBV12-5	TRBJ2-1	CASGLIYLAGGYNEQFF	TGTGCTAGTGGTTTGATCTATCTAGCGGGAGGTTACAATGAGCAGTTCTTC
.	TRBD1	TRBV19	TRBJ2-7	CASSIVGGGFEQYF	TGTGCCAGTAGTATAGTAGGGGGCGGGTTCGAGCAGTACTTC
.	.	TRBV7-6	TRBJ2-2	CASSLVQGSTGELFF	TGTGCCAGCAGCTTGGTGCAGGGGAGTACCGGGGAGCTGTTTTTT
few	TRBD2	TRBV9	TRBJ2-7	CASSVASGRYEQYF	TGTGCCAGCAGCGTGGCTAGCGGGAGGTACGAGCAGTACTTC
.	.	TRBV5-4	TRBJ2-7	CASSLVQQTGYEQYF	TGTGCCAGCAGCTTGGTTCAACAGACCGGTTACGAGCAGTACTTC
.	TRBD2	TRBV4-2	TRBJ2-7	CASSQAATSGYEQYF	TGTGCCAGCAGCCAAGCGGCGACTAGCGGCTACGAGCAGTACTTC
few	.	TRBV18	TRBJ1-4	CASSQYQGATNEKLFF	TGTGCCAGCTCACAATACCAAGGGGCGACTAATGAAAAACTGTTTTTT
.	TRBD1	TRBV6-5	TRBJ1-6	CASSWTGGSPLHF	TGTGCCAGCAGTTGGACAGGAGGGTCACCCCTCCACTTT
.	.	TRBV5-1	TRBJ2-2	CASSLGDFTGELFF	TGCGCCAGCAGCTTGGGGGACTTTACCGGGGAGCTGTTTTTT
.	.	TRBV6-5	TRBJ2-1	CASSFTSGGAANEQFF	TGTGCCAGCAGTTTCACCTCTGGGGGGGCGGCAAATGAGCAGTTCTTC
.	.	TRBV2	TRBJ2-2	CASPCFDTGELFF	TGTGCCAGCCCGTGTTTTGACACCGGGGAGCTGTTTTTT
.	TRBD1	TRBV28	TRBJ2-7	CASSSPGQPNHEQYF	TGTGCCAGCAGTTCTCCGGGACAGCCTAATCACGAGCAGTACTTC
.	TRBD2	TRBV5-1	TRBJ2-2	CASSYLSGSGIGELFF	TGCGCCAGCAGCTACCTTAGCGGGAGCGGGATCGGGGAGCTGTTTTTT